Below, one T cell receptor (beta chain) is given with its context. Its antigen is unknown. Germline trimming cut 0 bases from V and 0 bases from J; bases unmatched to any gene: 0. The CDR3 has 17 residues. Germline V CDR1 and CDR2: SEHNR, FQNEAQ (reference sequence). Data came from immunoSEQ multiplex PCR; TCRdb stores just in-frame clones and leaves some out. The table records 2 million to 2.5 million clones, approximately 96% of them present only once. This sample stems from a study of shared clonotypes between healthy human individuals. Looking at the study overall: Each donor's CD4 naive and CD4 memory cells filled three plates apiece, CD8 naive two, and CD8 memory one.

Study observations and caveats: The study sampled only blood, and tissue repertoires likely differ.

This clonotype originated in a man younger than 35 in good health. The J gene is TRBJ2-1, the V gene TRBV7-9; 12 bases fit TRBD2. The sequenced material came from naive CD4+ T cells sorted from blood. The subset here: CD45RA+ positively selected. CDR3 sequence: CASSLATSGSSYNEQFF. CDR3 bases: TGTGCCAGCAGCTTAGCGACTAGCGGGAGCTCCTACAATGAGCAGTTCTTC.